This TCR beta chain was observed in a study of blood T cell repertoires in COVID-19. Study information: Some COVID-19 samples were acute and others convalescent; all came from the United States, Italy and Spain. The cDNA or gDNA used as material had been derived from T cells, B-cell-depleted T cells, or PBMCs.

Authors' analysis steps: Counts of nucleated cells, estimated from reference gene primer amplification, were obtained. Using immunoSEQ multiplex PCR, the repertoire was profiled, and TCRdb retains in-frame clones only, with some absent. V and J calls and clone size are those listed in that table; D and trimming were worked out from the DNA. The sample comprises about 110,000 clones, more than 65% of which are singletons, and roughly 8.2% rests with the top ten. Germline CDR1 SGHKS, CDR2 YYEKEE (reference sequence). The ends lost 2 bases at V and 2 bases at J; junction bases unmatched: 1. This CDR3 is 14 amino acids long.

The sequencing sample was made of peripheral blood. The rearrangement uses TRBV5-5 and TRBJ2-7; 10 nucleotides match TRBD2. The receptor was derived from a woman older than 75 with active or convalescent COVID-19. CDR3 coding DNA: TGTGCCAGCAGCTTACTAGCGGGAACCTACGAGCAGTACTTC. It codes for CASSLLAGTYEQYF.